One sample yielded the 29 T cell receptor beta chains listed below, sequenced in a study of T cell repertoires in cytomegalovirus infection. TCRdb re-analysed the reads in MiXCR, keeping a single row per CDR3 protein. The sample consists of roughly 250,000 distinct CDR3 sequences, about 12% of them appearing once. Sequencing input: PBMCs. The receptor set was obtained from a human donor in good health (CMV status not recorded). Some clones in this sample may be carry-over from other donors' samples.

The V gene is TRBV15, the J gene TRBJ1-2; TRBD1 matches at 7 bases. The length of the CDR3 is 15 residues. Germline CDR1 and CDR2: LNHNV and YYDKDF (reference sequence). With V trimmed by 3 bases and J by 4 bases, 8 bases remained unmatched. Here the CDR3 DNA reads TGTGCCACCAGCAGGACGACAGGGATAAGCTATGGCTACACCTTC. Translated: CATSRTTGISYGYTF.

This clonotype was recorded a few times. The CDR3 DNA follows: TGTGCCAGCAGCCAAGTAGTGGCGGGAGGTCCCACCTACGAGCAGTACTTC. Translated, it gives CASSQVVAGGPTYEQYF. The V gene is TRBV14, the J gene TRBJ2-7, with TRBD2 matching 8 bases. Germline V gene lookup returns CDR1 SGHDN and CDR2 FVKESK. J was trimmed by 2 bases and V by 1 base; bases with no gene match: 10. The CDR3 runs to 17 residues.

The rearrangement joins TRBV12-3 or TRBV12-4 to TRBJ1-2, with D possibly matching TRBD1 (5 bases). The CDR3 consists of 14 residues. Between the trimmed V and J ends, which lost 2 bases and 3 bases, there was a span of 10 bases. CDR3 amino acids: CASSLPGADYGYTF. As DNA, the CDR3 is TGTGCCAGCAGTTTACCTGGGGCAGACTATGGCTACACCTTC.

This clonotype was observed at least ten times. The genes are TRBV7-3 and TRBJ2-2; unclear D gene. With 1 base removed from V and 1 base from J, the gap between germline ends came to 7 bases. This CDR3 comprises 15 residues. Looked up from germline, CDR1 is SGHTA and CDR2 is FQGTGA. In DNA, the CDR3 is TGTGCCAGCAGCTTAAAGGCGGTGAACACCGGGGAGCTGTTTTTT. Its protein product is CASSLKAVNTGELFF. Variable domain in full (rest from reference TRBV7-3 and TRBJ2-2): GAGVSQTPSNKVTEKGKYVELRCDPISGHTALYWYRQSLGQGPEFLIYFQGTGAADDSGLPNDRFFAVRPEGSVSTLKIQRTERGDSAVYLCASSLKAVNTGELFFGEGSRLTVL.

There are many counts of this clonotype. This rearrangement joins TRBV5-1 to TRBJ2-5; tentative D call: TRBD2 (6 bases). CDR3 length equals 15 residues. Looked up from germline, CDR1 is SGHRS and CDR2 is YFSETQ. The V end lost 3 bases, the J end lost 1 base, and 13 bases lay between the germline ends. The DNA for the CDR3 is TGCGCCAGCAGCTGGTTAGCGGAGAGCCAAGAGACCCAGTACTTC. It encodes CASSWLAESQETQYF. Drawing the rest from reference TRBV5-1 and TRBJ2-5, the complete variable domain is KAGVTQTPRYLIKTRGQQVTLSCSPISGHRSVSWYQQTPGQGLQFLFEYFSETQRNKGNFPGRFSGRQFSNSRSEMNVSTLELGDSALYLCASSWLAESQETQYFGPGTRLLVL.

This sequence joins TRBV28 and TRBJ1-5, with 7 nucleotides matching TRBD1. The CDR3 extends over 15 amino acids. With V trimmed by 6 bases and J by 0 bases, 5 bases remained unmatched. The germline CDR1 and CDR2 sequences are MDHEN and SYDVKM. CDR3 DNA: TGTGCCAGCAGCTTCACAGGGGATAGCAATCAGCCCCAGCATTTT. Its protein product is CASSFTGDSNQPQHF.

The chain recombines TRBV5-6 with TRBJ2-5, with a weak D call TRBD2 (6 bases). The CDR3 runs 14 residues. Trimming took 2 bases from V and 1 from J, leaving 9 bases between them. Germline V gene lookup returns CDR1 SGHDT and CDR2 YYEEEE. The CDR3 DNA is TGTGCCAGCAGCTTCCTAGCGATCCAAGAGACCCAGTACTTC. It specifies CASSFLAIQETQYF.

The chain links TRBV2 to TRBJ1-4; 8 positions match TRBD1. The CDR3 is 16 residues long. CDR1 SNHLY and CDR2 FYNNEI come from the germline V gene. V dropped 1 base and J dropped 8; count of bases not matched to a gene: 9. The CDR3 nucleotides are TGTGCCAGCAGTGAAGGGTTGGACAGGGTTGGGGAAAAACTGTTTTTT. Translated, it gives CASSEGLDRVGEKLFF. The complete variable domain, with remaining parts taken from reference TRBV2 and TRBJ1-4, reads EPEVTQTPSHQVTQMGQEVILRCVPISNHLYFYWYRQILGQKVEFLVSFYNNEISEKSEIFDDQFSVERPDGSNFTLKIRSTKLEDSAMYFCASSEGLDRVGEKLFFGSGTQLSVL.

This clonotype was observed many times. The chain joins TRBV20-1 to TRBJ2-7; 7 bases line up with TRBD1. After removal of 5 bases from V and 2 bases from J, the junction contained 9 bases not matched to a gene. Germline V lookup: CDR1 DFQATT, CDR2 SNEGSKA (reference sequence). The CDR3 loop spans 14 amino acids. CDR3 loop: CSAWDSRNPYEQYF. CDR3 nucleotide sequence: TGCAGTGCTTGGGACAGTCGGAACCCCTACGAGCAGTACTTC.

This clonotype was observed a few times. This sequence joins TRBV29-1 and TRBJ2-1, with D perhaps given as TRBD1 or TRBD2 (5 bases each). This CDR3 spans 11 amino acids. The V and J ends lost 1 base and 7 bases respectively, with 5 bases between them. Germline values: CDR1 SQVTM, CDR2 ANQGSEA. The CDR3 nucleotides are TGCAGCGTTGAAGGGGGGAATGAGCAGTTCTTC. It encodes CSVEGGNEQFF.

In regard to this clonotype: One junction end does not reproduce the germline sequence, and a read error may be involved. The CDR3 reads CASSPRRWGGNERFF. CDR3 bases: TGTGCCAGCAGCCCTCGGCGTTGGGGGGGGAATGAGCGGTTCTTC. J is TRBJ2-1 and V is TRBV7-2; TRBD2 aligns across 7 bases. The CDR3 runs to 15 residues. Germline V gene lookup returns CDR1 SGHTA and CDR2 FQGNSA.

This clonotype was counted many times. CDR3 protein: CASSLAAGVPEQYF. CDR3 bases: TGTGCCAGCAGCTTAGCGGCGGGAGTCCCCGAGCAGTACTTC. The rearrangement links TRBV7-9 to TRBJ2-7, with 7 bases lining up with TRBD2. Per germline, CDR1 SEHNR and CDR2 FQNEAQ (reference sequence). The junction had 5 bases not matched to a gene; V was cut back by 0 bases and J by 6 bases. The CDR3 totals 14 residues.

This clonotype was recorded many times. J is TRBJ1-5 and V is TRBV7-9; D may be TRBD1 (5 bases). This CDR3 comprises 16 residues. Germline V CDR1 and CDR2: SEHNR, FQNEAQ (reference sequence). V lost 5 bases to trimming and J lost 7 bases, with 21 bases between them. In DNA form, the CDR3 reads TGTGCCAGCAGCCTTCCCTTTCCGGGGCGCTACCAGCCCCAGCATTTT. Translated, it gives CASSLPFPGRYQPQHF. Full variable domain (outside the CDR3, taken from reference TRBV7-9 and TRBJ1-5): DTGVSQNPRHKITKRGQNVTFRCDPISEHNRLYWYRQTLGQGPEFLTYFQNEAQLEKSRLLSDRFSAERPKGSFSTLEIQRTEQGDSAMYLCASSLPFPGRYQPQHFGDGTRLSIL.

This clonotype was observed a handful of times. The V gene is TRBV6-2 or TRBV6-3, the J gene TRBJ2-4; 7 positions agree with TRBD2. The germline gives CDR1 MNHEY, CDR2 SVGEGT. J gave up 7 bases and V 2 bases, and 5 bases lay outside the gene matches. The CDR3 totals 14 residues. In DNA, the CDR3 is TGTGCCAGCAGTTACGAGCGGGGTACTAACATTCAGTACTTC. It encodes CASSYERGTNIQYF.

The sample holds many counts of this clonotype. This chain links TRBV7-2 with TRBJ1-1, with 9 nucleotides matching TRBD1. Trimming took 5 bases from V and 5 from J; bases not matched to a gene: 15. The CDR3 is 17 amino acids. Germline assignment: CDR1 SGHTA and CDR2 FQGNSA. The chain's CDR3 is CASSPGQGRRGQTEAFF. As DNA, the CDR3 is TGTGCCAGCAGCCCTGGACAGGGGCGCCGAGGGCAAACTGAAGCTTTCTTT.

This clonotype was seen at least ten times. The chain couples TRBV7-3 to TRBJ2-3, with D perhaps matching TRBD1 (5 bases). V was trimmed by 3 bases and J by 0 bases, leaving 10 bases between them. CDR3 length: 15 residues. Germline values: CDR1 SGHTA, CDR2 FQGTGA. CDR3 nucleotides: TGTGCCAGCAGCTTGGGGCACACTAGCACAGATACGCAGTATTTT. It specifies CASSLGHTSTDTQYF.

The chain has TRBV11-3 and TRBJ2-3; the match to TRBD2 covers 10 bases. CDR1 and CDR2 from the germline V gene are SGHNT and YENEEA. The ends lost 4 bases at V and 4 bases at J; junction bases unmatched: 8. The CDR3 has 16 residues. CDR3 protein: CASSSGPGLAADTQYF. The CDR3 region has the DNA TGTGCCAGCAGCTCAGGGCCCGGACTAGCGGCAGATACGCAGTATTTT.

This clonotype has at least ten counts. The chain links TRBV7-2 to TRBJ2-6, with D uncertain. Germline values: CDR1 SGHTA, CDR2 FQGNSA. The V and J ends lost 0 bases and 0 bases respectively, with 9 bases between them. The CDR3 has 17 residues. The chain's CDR3 is CASSLASPASGANVLTF. The CDR3 DNA sequence: TGTGCCAGCAGCTTAGCTTCTCCCGCCTCTGGGGCCAACGTCCTGACTTTC.

In its sample, this clonotype was seen many times. The chain uses TRBV6-1 and TRBJ2-7, with D possibly being TRBD2 (6 bases). The CDR3 spans 13 residues. The germline V gene encodes CDR1 MNHNS and CDR2 SASEGT. The germline V and J ends were trimmed by 6 bases and 6 bases, with 15 bases remaining between them. CDR3 in DNA: TGTGCCAGCAGCCGTGATTTGGGGGGCGAGCAGTACTTC. This codes for CASSRDLGGEQYF.

This clonotype was picked up many times. The chain uses TRBV7-2 and TRBJ1-2; D ambiguous. Germline values: CDR1 SGHTA, CDR2 FQGNSA. Between the trimmed V and J ends, which lost 5 bases and 5 bases, there was a span of 21 bases. CDR3 length equals 16 residues. The CDR3: CASSLRVGLSSYGYTF. The DNA for the CDR3 is TGTGCCAGCAGCCTCCGTGTGGGTCTTTCTTCTTATGGCTACACCTTC.

This clonotype was counted at least ten times. The V gene is TRBV7-8, the J gene TRBJ2-1, with 10 positions matching TRBD1. The junction had 6 bases not matched to a gene; V was cut back by 5 bases and J by 8 bases. This CDR3 contains 14 residues. Germline CDR1 and CDR2: SGHVS and FQNEAQ. The CDR3 DNA is TGTGCCAGCAGCCCCGGGGGGACAGGGGATGAGCAGTTCTTC. Translated: CASSPGGTGDEQFF. Looking up the rest from reference TRBV7-8 and TRBJ2-1 gives the full variable domain: GAGVSQSPRYKVAKRGQDVALRCDPISGHVSLFWYQQALGQGPEFLTYFQNEAQLDKSGLPSDRFFAERPEGSVSTLKIQRTQQEDSAVYLCASSPGGTGDEQFFGPGTRLTVL.

This clonotype showed up many times. The rearrangement joins TRBV28 to TRBJ1-5, with 8 bases that match TRBD1. The junction had 13 bases not matched to a gene; V was cut back by 2 bases and J by 1 base. This CDR3 spans 19 amino acids. Germline CDR1 is MDHEN and CDR2 is SYDVKM. The CDR3 DNA reads as TGTGCCAGCAGTTTAGGTCAGGGGGCTGGGGGCAGGAGCAATCAGCCCCAGCATTTT. Amino acid sequence: CASSLGQGAGGRSNQPQHF.

Concerning this clonotype: This may be a read error: a much more frequent sequence differs by one nucleotide. This chain connects TRBV28 to TRBJ1-5; TRBD1 matches at 10 bases. The length of the CDR3 is 17 residues. CDR1 and CDR2 (germline): MDHEN, SYDVKM. V gave up 4 bases and J gave up 7 bases; unmatched junction bases: 13. CDR3 residues: CASSSTGGNRVGQPQHF. CDR3 nucleotide sequence: TGTGCCAGCAGTTCGACAGGGGGCAATAGAGTGGGACAGCCCCAGCATTTT.

J is TRBJ2-3 and V is TRBV20-1, with D tentatively TRBD1 (6 bases). V gave up 1 base and J gave up 1 base, with 15 bases separating them. The CDR3 contains 16 residues. Germline values: CDR1 DFQATT, CDR2 SNEGSKA (reference sequence). The CDR3 DNA follows: TGCAGTGCTAGAGTCCCCAGGGGCTGGGGCACAGATACGCAGTATTTT. Translating it yields CSARVPRGWGTDTQYF.

This clonotype has at least ten counts. J is TRBJ2-4 and V is TRBV4-2; D is unclear. CDR1 and CDR2 from the germline V gene are LGHNA and YNFKEQ. The CDR3 sequence is 12 residues long. Deletions cut 8 bases from V and 6 bases from J, with 11 bases between. CDR3 DNA sequence: TGTGCCAGCGTCGGGTCAGGAAACATTCAGTACTTC. It translates to CASVGSGNIQYF.

The chain joins TRBV4-3 to TRBJ1-4; D is perhaps TRBD1 (5 bases). V was clipped by 0 bases and J by 8 bases, with 13 bases between them. The V gene's germline CDR1 is LGHNA and CDR2 YSLEER. The CDR3 loop spans 15 amino acids. The CDR3 loop is CASSQDVGRLEKLFF. CDR3 in DNA: TGCGCCAGCAGCCAAGATGTGGGGCGCCTCGAAAAACTGTTTTTT.

The V call is TRBV6-5, the J call TRBJ1-6, with D maybe TRBD1 (5 bases). The germline V gene has CDR1 MNHEY and CDR2 SVGAGI. The CDR3 is made up of 17 amino acids. Trimming took 7 bases from V and 8 from J, leaving 24 bases between them. The DNA for the CDR3 is TGTGCCAGCAAAAAAGGGTCCCAGGGTCCTGCGGATTCACCCCTCCACTTT. It encodes CASKKGSQGPADSPLHF.

This clonotype was detected many times. The chain links TRBV6-2 or TRBV6-3 to TRBJ2-1, with D perhaps matching TRBD2 (6 bases). The CDR3 length is 11 residues. With 4 bases removed from V and 12 bases from J, the gap between germline ends came to 10 bases. Germline CDR1 is MNHEY and CDR2 is SVGEGT. The CDR3 loop is CASSFVGGQFF. Here the CDR3 DNA reads TGTGCCAGCAGTTTTGTGGGGGGGCAGTTCTTC.

This clonotype came up many times. The chain uses TRBV7-2 and TRBJ2-7; D unresolved. Germline CDR1 is SGHTA and CDR2 is FQGNSA. The V end was cut by 1 base, the J end by 2 bases, with 9 bases between. This CDR3 region has 14 residues. The DNA for the CDR3 is TGTGCCAGCAGCTTAGACACAGCTACCTACGAGCAGTACTTC. Translated, it gives CASSLDTATYEQYF.